Detailed here is one TCR beta chain. Its antigen is undetermined. V lost 5 bases to trimming and J lost 6 bases, with 22 bases between them. Germline-derived CDR1 and CDR2 are SGHVS and FNYEAQ. The CDR3 consists of 17 residues. This specimen belongs to a study of OX40 agonist ivuxolimab in advanced cancers. Study overall: Every 2 weeks, patients got intravenous ivuxolimab at one of six dose levels (0.01-10 mg/kg). Three patients got partial responses; one had hepatocellular carcinoma and two had cutaneous melanoma. Study observations and caveats: Antigen specificity was not determined for the expanded peripheral T cells.

Enrollment shut out patients with autoimmune disease history or systemic immunosuppression. Assay: immunoSEQ multiplex PCR; the TCRdb copy retains only in-frame clones and omits some. The data show about 50,000 clones, 80% seen once. Sequencing was performed on CD4+ or CD8+ T cells sorted from blood, taken in a trial of the OX40 agonist ivuxolimab. This chain connects TRBV7-6 to TRBJ1-4; possible D gene TRBD1, 6 bases. The receptor comes from an adult with an advanced solid tumor such as melanoma, head and neck, liver or kidney cancer. CDR3 amino acids: CASSPRGGAEGYEKLFF. The DNA of the CDR3 is TGTGCCAGCAGCCCCCGGGGGGGGGCGGAGGGATATGAAAAACTGTTTTTT.